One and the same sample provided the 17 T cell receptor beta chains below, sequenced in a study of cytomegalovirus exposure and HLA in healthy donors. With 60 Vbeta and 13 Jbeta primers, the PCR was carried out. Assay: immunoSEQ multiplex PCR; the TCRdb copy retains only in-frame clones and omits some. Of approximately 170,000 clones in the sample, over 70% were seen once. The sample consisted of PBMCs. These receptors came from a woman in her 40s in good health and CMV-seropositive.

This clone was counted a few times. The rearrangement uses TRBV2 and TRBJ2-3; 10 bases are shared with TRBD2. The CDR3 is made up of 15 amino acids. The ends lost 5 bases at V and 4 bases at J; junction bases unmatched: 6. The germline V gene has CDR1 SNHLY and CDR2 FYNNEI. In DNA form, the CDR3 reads TGTGCCAGCAGTTCGAGCGGGGGGGCCCCAGATACGCAGTATTTT. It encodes CASSSSGGAPDTQYF.

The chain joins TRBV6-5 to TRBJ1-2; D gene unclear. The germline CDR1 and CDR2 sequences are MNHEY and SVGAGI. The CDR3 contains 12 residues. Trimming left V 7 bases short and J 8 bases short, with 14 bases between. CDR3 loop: CASTGGSRGYTF. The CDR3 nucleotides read TGTGCCAGCACGGGTGGGTCGAGGGGCTACACCTTC.

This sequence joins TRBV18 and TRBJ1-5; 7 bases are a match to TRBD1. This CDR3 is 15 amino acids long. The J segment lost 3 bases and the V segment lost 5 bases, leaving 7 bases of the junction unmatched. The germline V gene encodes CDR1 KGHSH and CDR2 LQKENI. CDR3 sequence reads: CASSSGQSINQPQHF. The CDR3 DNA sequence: TGTGCCAGCTCATCGGGACAGAGTATCAATCAGCCCCAGCATTTT.

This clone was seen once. The CDR3 reads CASSPGGGGSPLHF. The CDR3 DNA follows: TGCGCCAGCAGCCCTGGTGGAGGCGGGTCACCCCTCCACTTT. This sequence joins TRBV5-1 and TRBJ1-6; no definite D call. V lost 4 bases to trimming and J lost 10 bases, with 15 bases between them. In germline, CDR1 is SGHRS, CDR2 YFSETQ. CDR3 length equals 14 residues.

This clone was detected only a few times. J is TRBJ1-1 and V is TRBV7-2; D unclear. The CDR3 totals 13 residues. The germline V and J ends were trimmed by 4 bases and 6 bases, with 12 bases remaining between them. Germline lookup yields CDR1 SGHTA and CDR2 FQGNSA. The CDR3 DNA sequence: TGTGCCAGCAGCTGGCACCAAGAGGCTGAAGCTTTCTTT. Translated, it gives CASSWHQEAEAFF.

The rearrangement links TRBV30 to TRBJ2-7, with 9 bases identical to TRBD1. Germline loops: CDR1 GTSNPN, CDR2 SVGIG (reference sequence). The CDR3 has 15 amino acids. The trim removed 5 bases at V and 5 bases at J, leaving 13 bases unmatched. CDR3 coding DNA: TGTGCCTGGGAGAACCTCGGGACAGGGAATAACGAGCAGTACTTC. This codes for CAWENLGTGNNEQYF.

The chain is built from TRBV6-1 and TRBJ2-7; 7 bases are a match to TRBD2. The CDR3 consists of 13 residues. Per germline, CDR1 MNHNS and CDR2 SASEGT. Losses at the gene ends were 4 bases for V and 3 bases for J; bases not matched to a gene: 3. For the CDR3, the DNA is TGTGCCAGCAGTGGTGAGCGGGGCTACGAGCAGTACTTC. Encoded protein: CASSGERGYEQYF.

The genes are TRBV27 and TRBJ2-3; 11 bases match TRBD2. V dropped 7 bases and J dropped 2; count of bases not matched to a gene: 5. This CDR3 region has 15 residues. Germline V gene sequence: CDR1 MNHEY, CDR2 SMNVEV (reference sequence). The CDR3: CASTRLAGTTDTQYF. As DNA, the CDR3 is TGTGCCAGCACCAGACTAGCGGGGACCACAGATACGCAGTATTTT.

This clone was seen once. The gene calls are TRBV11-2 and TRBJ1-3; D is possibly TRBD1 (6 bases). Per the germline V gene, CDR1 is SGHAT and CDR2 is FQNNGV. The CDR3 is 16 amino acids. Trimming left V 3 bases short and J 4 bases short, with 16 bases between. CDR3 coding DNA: TGTGCCAGCAGCTTCAACAGGGAGAGAAAAGGAAACACCATATATTTT. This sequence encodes CASSFNRERKGNTIYF. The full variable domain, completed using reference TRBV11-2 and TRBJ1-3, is EAGVAQSPRYKIIEKRQSVAFWCNPISGHATLYWYQQILGQGPKLLIQFQNNGVVDDSQLPKDRFSAERLKGVDSTLKIQPAKLEDSAVYLCASSFNRERKGNTIYFGEGSWLTVV.

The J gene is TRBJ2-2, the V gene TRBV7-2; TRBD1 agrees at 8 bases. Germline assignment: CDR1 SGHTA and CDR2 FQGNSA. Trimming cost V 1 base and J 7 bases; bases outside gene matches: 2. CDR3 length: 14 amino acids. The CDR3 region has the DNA TGTGCCAGCAGCTTAGGGACAGGGAACGGGGAGCTGTTTTTT. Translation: CASSLGTGNGELFF.

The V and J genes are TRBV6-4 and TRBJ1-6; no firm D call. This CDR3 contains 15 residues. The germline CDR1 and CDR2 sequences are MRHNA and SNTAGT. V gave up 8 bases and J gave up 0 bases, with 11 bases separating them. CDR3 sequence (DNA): TGTGCCAGCTCGGTGGAGAGCTCCTATAATTCACCCCTCCACTTT. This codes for CASSVESSYNSPLHF.

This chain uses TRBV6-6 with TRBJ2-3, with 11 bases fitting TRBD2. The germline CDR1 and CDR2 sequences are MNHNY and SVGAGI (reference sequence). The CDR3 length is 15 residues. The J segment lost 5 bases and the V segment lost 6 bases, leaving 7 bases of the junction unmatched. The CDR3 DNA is TGTGCCAGCAGACGTAGCGGGGGGGCCCAAGATACGCAGTATTTT. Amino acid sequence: CASRRSGGAQDTQYF.

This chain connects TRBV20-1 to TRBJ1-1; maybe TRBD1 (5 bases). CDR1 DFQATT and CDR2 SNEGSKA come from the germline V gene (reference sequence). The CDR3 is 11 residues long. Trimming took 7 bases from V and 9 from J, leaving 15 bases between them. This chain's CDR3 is CSGRGGVKAFF. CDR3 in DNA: TGCAGTGGGCGGGGAGGGGTGAAAGCTTTCTTT.

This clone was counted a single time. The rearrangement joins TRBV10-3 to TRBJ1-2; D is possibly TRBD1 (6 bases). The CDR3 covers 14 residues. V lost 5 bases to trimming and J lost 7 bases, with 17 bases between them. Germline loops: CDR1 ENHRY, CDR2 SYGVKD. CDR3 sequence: CAISILDSRGGYTF. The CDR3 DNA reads TGTGCCATCAGTATCTTGGACAGCCGAGGTGGCTACACCTTC.

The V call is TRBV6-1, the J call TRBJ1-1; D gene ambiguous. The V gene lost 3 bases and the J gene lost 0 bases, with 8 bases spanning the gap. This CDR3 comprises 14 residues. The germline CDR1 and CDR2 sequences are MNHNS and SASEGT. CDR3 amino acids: CASSEAPMNTEAFF. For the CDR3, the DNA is TGTGCCAGCAGTGAGGCACCCATGAACACTGAAGCTTTCTTT.

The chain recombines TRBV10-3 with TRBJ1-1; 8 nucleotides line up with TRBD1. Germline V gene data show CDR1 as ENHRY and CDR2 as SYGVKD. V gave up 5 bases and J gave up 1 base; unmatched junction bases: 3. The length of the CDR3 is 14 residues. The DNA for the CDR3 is TGTGCCATCAGTCTACAGGGGGAGAACACTGAAGCTTTCTTT. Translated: CAISLQGENTEAFF.

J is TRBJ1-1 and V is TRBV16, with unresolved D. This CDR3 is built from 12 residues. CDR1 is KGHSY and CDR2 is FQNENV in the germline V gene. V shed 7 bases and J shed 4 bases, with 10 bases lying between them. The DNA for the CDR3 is TGTGCCAGCACCTCTCGGGGCACTGAAGCTTTCTTT. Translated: CASTSRGTEAFF.